These T cell receptor beta chains were read from a single sample in a study of T-cell memory formation after mild COVID-19. One entry per CDR3 protein results from TCRdb running MiXCR on the 5' RACE reads. The data show roughly 240,000 distinct CDR3 sequences, approximately 15% seen once. Sequenced input: PBMCs or a T cell subset sorted from them (not recorded which). Receptor source: an adult woman who had mild COVID-19 (a few samples of this study predate the infection). Cell type and time point are not known. The CDR3 runs from the conserved cysteine through the conserved F or W. D genes are given only for firm matches. Some rows have no size entry. The others give once, few or many, or a class for an expanded clone.

abundance | d_gene | j_gene | v_gene | CDR3nt | CDR3aa
NA | NA | TRBJ1-4 | TRBV5-1 | TGCGCCAGCAGCTTGGACATCACAACTAATGAAAAACTGTTTTTT | CASSLDITTNEKLFF
NA | NA | TRBJ2-1 | TRBV19 | TGTGCCAGCTTGGCACGAAGGAACAATGAGCAGTTCTTC | CASLARRNNEQFF
NA | NA | TRBJ2-6 | TRBV6-5 | TGTGCCAGCAGCTCCACAGGCCTCTCTGGGGCCAACGTCCTGACTTTC | CASSSTGLSGANVLTF
NA | TRBD1 | TRBJ2-5 | TRBV20-1 | TGCAGTGCCATACACCGACAGGGGAGAGAGACCCAGTACTTC | CSAIHRQGRETQYF
many | NA | TRBJ1-1 | TRBV7-9 | TGTGCCAGCAGCTTGTCCCAGAACACTGAAGCTTTCTTT | CASSLSQNTEAFF
few | TRBD1 | TRBJ2-7 | TRBV5-5 | TGTGCCAGCAGCCTGCGTCCGGGACAGGGGGTTTACGAGCAGTACTTC | CASSLRPGQGVYEQYF
NA | NA | TRBJ1-5 | TRBV7-3 | TGTGCCAGCAGCTTAAGGGCCAATCAGCCCCAGCATTTT | CASSLRANQPQHF
NA | TRBD1 | TRBJ2-7 | TRBV5-1 | TGCGCCAGCAGCTCAACCCGACAGGGGCGGCCCTACGAGCAGTACTTC | CASSSTRQGRPYEQYF
NA | TRBD2 | TRBJ2-1 | TRBV9 | TGTGCCAGCAGCGGGGGACTAGCGGACGAGCAGTTCTTC | CASSGGLADEQFF
many | NA | TRBJ2-5 | TRBV5-1 | TGCGCCAGCAGCTTGGATCCGGGGGTGAAGACCCAGTACTTC | CASSLDPGVKTQYF
NA | NA | TRBJ1-1 | TRBV6-2/TRBV6-3 | TGTGCCAGCAGTTACGATAGAGGGGGAACTTTCTTT | CASSYDRGGTFF
few | NA | TRBJ2-2 | TRBV4-1 | TGCGCCAGCAGCCAGGCGGGGCTAGCGAAGAACACCGGGGAGCTGTTTTTT | CASSQAGLAKNTGELFF
many | NA | TRBJ2-3 | TRBV4-1 | TGCGCCAGCAGCCAAACAGCGAGTACGCAGTATTTT | CASSQTASTQYF
many | TRBD1 | TRBJ1-1 | TRBV4-3 | TGCGCCAGCAGCCGAGACAGGGTCGAGCTTGGTGAAGCTTTCTTT | CASSRDRVELGEAFF
NA | NA | TRBJ1-3 | TRBV12-5 | TGTGCTAGTGGAGGGGGGCACTCTGGAAACACCATATATTTT | CASGGGHSGNTIYF
few | NA | TRBJ2-5 | TRBV25-1 | TGTGCCAGCAGTAATACAGGGAGGGAGACCCAGTACTTC | CASSNTGRETQYF
NA | NA | TRBJ2-3 | TRBV20-1 | TGCAGTCGGCGGCGAGGCACAGATACGCAGTATTTT | CSRRRGTDTQYF
few | TRBD1 | TRBJ2-5 | TRBV7-6 | TGTGCCAGCAGCTGGGGGACAGGGGGCCTGGAGACCCAGTACTTC | CASSWGTGGLETQYF
few | NA | TRBJ1-2 | TRBV7-9 | TGTGCCAGCAGCCCTGATGGGGATAGGGACTATGGCTACACCTTC | CASSPDGDRDYGYTF
NA | NA | TRBJ2-4 | TRBV7-9 | TGTGCCAGCAGCTTAGCGCTCACGGGACTAGCCAAAAACATTCAGTACTTC | CASSLALTGLAKNIQYF
many | NA | TRBJ2-7 | TRBV20-1 | TGCAGTGCTAGAACGACAGGCTCCTACGAGCAGTACTTC | CSARTTGSYEQYF
NA | NA | TRBJ1-4 | TRBV18 | TGTGCCAGCTCACCAAAGCGGAATGAAAAACTGTTTTTT | CASSPKRNEKLFF
few | TRBD2 | TRBJ2-5 | TRBV6-2/TRBV6-3 | TGTGCCAGCAGGGGACTAGCGGAAGAGACCCAGTACTTC | CASRGLAEETQYF
NA | NA | TRBJ1-5 | TRBV24-1 | TGTGCCACCAGTGATCATCGACAGGCCGACAATCAGCCCCAGCATTTT | CATSDHRQADNQPQHF
NA | NA | TRBJ2-1 | TRBV20-1 | TGCAGTGCTCAGTCGGGCTATGAGCAGTTCTTC | CSAQSGYEQFF
few | NA | TRBJ2-6 | TRBV6-1 | TGTGCCAGCGGAGACGGCCTCTCTGGGGCCAACGTCCTGACTTTC | CASGDGLSGANVLTF
many | TRBD2 | TRBJ2-1 | TRBV12-3/TRBV12-4 | TGTGCCAGCAGTCTCTTAGCGGGGACGAACAATGAGCAGTTCTTC | CASSLLAGTNNEQFF
NA | NA | TRBJ2-3 | TRBV18 | TGTGCCAGCTCACCACCTAAAGGCCTGAATACGCAGTATTTT | CASSPPKGLNTQYF
NA | NA | TRBJ2-3 | TRBV7-2 | TGTGCCAGCAGCCGGCAACGGGGTACAGATACGCAGTATTTT | CASSRQRGTDTQYF
NA | TRBD2 | TRBJ2-5 | TRBV6-1 | TGTGCCAGCAGGGGCCTTGGACTAGAAGAGACCCAGTACTTC | CASRGLGLEETQYF
NA | NA | TRBJ1-1 | TRBV11-3 | TGTGCCAGCAGCTTAGTACCGGGCACCACTGAAGCTTTCTTT | CASSLVPGTTEAFF
many | NA | TRBJ2-6 | TRBV11-2 | TGTGCCAGCAGCTTGGTCTTTTGGGGAACTGGGGCCAACGTCCTGACTTTC | CASSLVFWGTGANVLTF
NA | TRBD1 | TRBJ2-5 | TRBV12-3/TRBV12-4 | TGTGCCAGCAGTTCAAACAGGGGGCTTGAGACCCAGTACTTC | CASSSNRGLETQYF
NA | NA | TRBJ2-1 | TRBV7-2 | TGTGCCAGCAGCTTAGACAGGGGGGGACGGTTCTTC | CASSLDRGGRFF
NA | TRBD1 | TRBJ2-1 | TRBV7-6 | TGTGCCAGCAGCCGACAAGCCCGGACAGGGGTTAACAATGAGCAGTTCTTC | CASSRQARTGVNNEQFF
NA | NA | TRBJ1-1 | TRBV29-1 | TGCAGCGTTGAAGATCTTTGGGGAACTGGGGGCACTGAAGCTTTCTTT | CSVEDLWGTGGTEAFF
NA | NA | TRBJ2-3 | TRBV4-1 | TGCGCCAGCAGCCAAGTTCATGTCGATACGCAGTATTTT | CASSQVHVDTQYF
NA | TRBD2 | TRBJ2-3 | TRBV23-1 | TGCGCCAGCAGTCCCCCCGGGAGCGGGAGTCCCACAGATACGCAGTATTTT | CASSPPGSGSPTDTQYF
NA | NA | TRBJ1-4 | TRBV7-8 | TGTGCCAGCAGCTTAGGGCCGACGGGGGGGTCTAATGAAAAACTGTTTTTT | CASSLGPTGGSNEKLFF
NA | TRBD1 | TRBJ1-2 | TRBV7-9 | TGTGCCAGCAGCTCGGGACAGGGGGCCTTTGAGGGCTACACCTTC | CASSSGQGAFEGYTF
NA | TRBD1 | TRBJ1-2 | TRBV20-1 | TGCAGTGCTAGAGTGCCCGGGACAGGGAGCGGCTACACCTTC | CSARVPGTGSGYTF
many | NA | TRBJ1-1 | TRBV5-1 | TGCGCCAGCAGCGCTAGGGGAGGACAGAACACTGAAGCTTTCTTT | CASSARGGQNTEAFF
NA | TRBD1 | TRBJ1-4 | TRBV5-4 | TGTGCCAGCAGCTTGGACCGGGACAGGGCTGAAAAACTGTTTTTT | CASSLDRDRAEKLFF
few | NA | TRBJ2-7 | TRBV7-2 | TGTGCCAGCAGCTTAGACGGGCGGACCCGCGGGGAGCAGTACTTC | CASSLDGRTRGEQYF
NA | NA | TRBJ1-6 | TRBV20-1 | TGCAGTGCCCGGCGCGGGGGGGGCGGTTATAATTCACCCCTCCACTTT | CSARRGGGGYNSPLHF
few | NA | TRBJ1-2 | TRBV5-1 | TGCGCCAGCAGCCGGTGGGGCACAGCCCCCAATACTAACTATGGCTACACCTTC | CASSRWGTAPNTNYGYTF